This T cell receptor beta chain is from a study of T-cell memory formation after mild COVID-19 (dated by TCRdb to about 2021). Background on the whole study: TCR sequence clusters from the two donors were found to be largely donor specific. Longitudinal TCRalpha and TCRbeta repertoire sequencing tracked T-cell clones expanding and contracting after mild COVID-19 in a couple of donors. The cohort comprised two young, previously healthy adult volunteers, one female and one male.

Paper-wide results and their limitations: The study covered only a couple of mild cases, and larger cohorts including severe cases with pre-infection samples were considered necessary. Balanced CD4/CD8 phenotypes were observed for clones contracting from day 15 to 85, whereas a bias towards CD4+ was observed for a second wave of clones expanding from day 15 to 37. The detection of some responding clones in pre-infection memory suggests that pre-existing cross-reactive memory T cells joined the SARS-CoV-2 response. Contracting CD4+ clones were located mainly in the CM and EM memory subsets, whereas CD8+ clones were found to be enriched in EMRA. Whether the second-wave clones peaking on day 37 were SARS-CoV-2 specific was not confirmed.

This clonotype was found many times. It lacks a known antigen. No qualities accompany the bases; no much larger clone lies one base away. Instrument on record: Illumina NovaSeq 6000. TCRalpha and TCRbeta cDNA libraries were constructed by 5'RACE with constant-segment primers, with sample barcodes and unique molecular identifiers being introduced. Trizol reagent was used to extract RNA from every sample. The libraries were amplified in two PCR steps, and the second step added a second sample barcode and Illumina TruSeq adapters. The libraries were sequenced on an Illumina NovaSeq using 2 x 150 bp paired-end reads. In the paper's pipeline: Demultiplexing of reads and collapsing into UMI-guided consensus sequences were performed with migec v1.2.7. With mixcr v2.1.11, UMI consensuses were aligned to TRA and TRB V and J templates and assembled into clonotypes. A clonotype was counted as expanded or contracted only if both edgeR and NoisET called the change significant, with noise models trained on biological replicates. For edgeR calls, the thresholds were a false discovery rate-adjusted p below 0.01 and a log2 fold-change of 1. As an exploratory analysis of dynamics, max-normalized trajectories of the 1000 most abundant clonotypes were examined with PCA combined with hierarchical clustering. Separately sequenced CD4+ and CD8+ repertoires were used to assign a CD4 or CD8 phenotype to each responding clone. TCRdb's own reprocessing of the public reads used fastp at Q25 and MiXCR and kept productive beta chains. Entries are consolidated by CDR3 protein sequence, retaining the most common genes and DNA. These V and J calls originate from TCRdb's pipeline instead of the authors' own analysis. This sample comprises tens of thousands of distinct CDR3 sequences, 16% of them detected only once. The leading ten clones occupy 25% to 35% of the sample.

PBMCs were isolated by Ficoll-Paque density gradient centrifugation. The CDR3 measures 14 amino acids from cysteine to phenylalanine. Only CDR3 DNA remains: 42 bases, in frame from the first base. Germline trimming amounts to 3 bases on V and 5 bases on J, with 7 as the count of junction bases outside the gene matches. According to the germline V gene, CDR1 reads SQVTM and CDR2 reads ANQGSEA. In this chain, TRBV29-1 is recombined with TRBJ2-7; the junction holds 10 bases that match TRBD2. This sequence was found in an adult woman who had mild COVID-19 (a few samples of this study predate the infection). The sample titles of this study are shuffled in the database, so cell type and time point are left out; the donor was told from shared clones. What was sequenced was PBMCs or a T cell subset sorted from them (not recorded which). The DNA sequence follows: TGCAGCGTTGAGGAAGCGGGAGGGCCCCACGAGCAGTACTTC. This yields the protein CSVEEAGGPHEQYF.